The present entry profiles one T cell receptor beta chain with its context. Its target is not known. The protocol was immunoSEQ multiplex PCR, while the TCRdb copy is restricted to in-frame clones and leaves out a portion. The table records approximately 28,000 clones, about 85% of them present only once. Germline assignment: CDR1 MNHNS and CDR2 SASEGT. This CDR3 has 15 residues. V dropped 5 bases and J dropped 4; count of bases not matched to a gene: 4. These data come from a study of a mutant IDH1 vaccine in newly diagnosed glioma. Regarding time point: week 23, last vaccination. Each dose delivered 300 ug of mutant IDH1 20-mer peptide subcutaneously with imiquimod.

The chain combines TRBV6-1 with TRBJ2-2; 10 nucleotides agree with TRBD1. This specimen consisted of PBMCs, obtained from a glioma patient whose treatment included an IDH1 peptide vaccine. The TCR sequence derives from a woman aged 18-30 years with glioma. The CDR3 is CASSLGQGSTGELFF. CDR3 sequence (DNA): TGTGCCAGCAGTCTGGGACAGGGGAGCACCGGGGAGCTGTTTTTT.